A selection of T cell receptor beta chains follows, all from one sample in a study of T cells after yellow fever vaccination. TCRdb ran MiXCR on the 5' RACE reads and lists one entry per CDR3 protein. The sample includes a few hundred thousand distinct CDR3 sequences, 3.5% to 4.5% of them seen just once. This specimen was PBMCs, taken 15 days after the yellow fever booster vaccination. The receptors shown here come from a young man who received the YFV17D yellow fever vaccine. Both conserved end residues are part of each CDR3. Each record gives: V gene, D gene, CDR3 length, clone size, J gene, CDR3 protein, CDR3 DNA. The D gene is left open where the match is weak. Size values are once, few and many counts, or a class for expanded clones, and some rows have none.

>TRBV7-6|NA|13|few|TRBJ2-5
CASSPDWRETQYF
TGTGCCAGCAGCCCAGATTGGAGGGAGACCCAGTACTTC
>TRBV29-1|TRBD1|14|many|TRBJ1-1
CSVSPDRRYTEAFF
TGCAGCGTTAGCCCGGACAGGCGGTACACTGAAGCTTTCTTT
>TRBV3-1|TRBD1|15|many|TRBJ1-6
CASSLAGQGISPLHF
TGTGCCAGCAGCCTTGCGGGACAGGGGATCTCACCCCTCCACTTT
>TRBV7-2|NA|14|NA|TRBJ1-2
CASSLAGQTYGYTF
TGTGCCAGCAGCTTGGCAGGACAAACCTATGGCTACACCTTC
>TRBV2|NA|13|few|TRBJ1-5
CASSSGSGQPQHF
TGTGCCAGCAGCTCAGGGTCGGGTCAGCCCCAGCATTTT
>TRBV3-1|NA|13|NA|TRBJ2-7
CASSQDRGVEQYF
TGTGCCAGCAGCCAAGATAGGGGGGTCGAGCAGTACTTC
>TRBV5-5|NA|13|many|TRBJ2-1
CASSPRGNNEQFF
TGTGCCAGCAGCCCTAGGGGGAACAATGAGCAGTTCTTC
>TRBV9|NA|15|many|TRBJ2-5
CASSVDQARGETQYF
TGTGCCAGCAGCGTAGATCAGGCCAGAGGGGAGACCCAGTACTTC
>TRBV4-3|TRBD2|19|NA|TRBJ2-7
CASSQTSSSGGVHSYEQYF
TGCGCCAGCAGCCAAACTTCGTCTAGCGGGGGGGTCCACTCCTACGAGCAGTACTTC
>TRBV15|NA|17|few|TRBJ2-5
CATSRALGLVESETQYF
TGTGCCACCAGCAGGGCCCTGGGGTTAGTAGAATCAGAGACCCAGTACTTC
>TRBV7-2|NA|16|few|TRBJ1-5
CASSLEGVYSNQPQHF
TGTGCCAGCAGCTTGGAGGGGGTATATAGCAATCAGCCCCAGCATTTT
>TRBV12-3/TRBV12-4|NA|14|many|TRBJ1-2
CASSLSGLAHGYTF
TGTGCCAGCAGTTTATCTGGCCTTGCCCATGGCTACACCTTC
>TRBV20-1|TRBD1|13|NA|TRBJ2-7
CAAATGFVYEQYF
TGCGCGGCTGCGACAGGGTTTGTGTACGAGCAGTACTTC
>TRBV25-1|TRBD1|13|many|TRBJ2-3
CASGGQGTDTQYF
TGTGCCAGCGGAGGACAGGGAACAGATACGCAGTATTTT
>TRBV29-1|TRBD1|14|many|TRBJ1-4
CSATRDRGMEKLFF
TGCAGCGCCACGAGGGACAGGGGGATGGAAAAACTGTTTTTT
>TRBV5-8|TRBD1|15|few|TRBJ1-2
CASSLRDRPISGYTF
TGTGCCAGCAGCCTGAGGGACAGGCCAATATCTGGCTACACCTTC
>TRBV20-1|TRBD2|15|many|TRBJ2-3
CSAPLQGLELDTQYF
TGCAGTGCTCCACTTCAGGGACTAGAGCTTGATACGCAGTATTTT
>TRBV3-1|NA|12|many|TRBJ2-3
CASSLQGWTQYF
TGTGCCAGCAGCCTCCAGGGCTGGACGCAGTATTTT
>TRBV2|NA|16|few|TRBJ1-5
CASSPGTSHSNQPQHF
TGTGCCAGCAGCCCAGGGACCTCCCATAGCAATCAGCCCCAGCATTTT
>TRBV7-6|NA|16|many|TRBJ2-3
CASSLGQGGVGGTQYF
TGTGCCAGCAGCCTAGGCCAAGGGGGGGTAGGAGGGACGCAGTATTTT
>TRBV29-1|NA|13|NA|TRBJ2-3
CSVDDGKTDTQYF
TGCAGCGTTGATGACGGGAAAACAGATACGCAGTATTTT
>TRBV7-3|TRBD1|15|few|TRBJ2-2
CASSLTGGASGELFF
TGTGCCAGCAGCTTAACAGGGGGCGCATCCGGGGAGCTGTTTTTT
>TRBV7-3|TRBD2|18|NA|TRBJ2-1
CASSSEPPGLATYNEQFF
TGTGCCAGCAGCTCTGAGCCCCCGGGACTAGCAACCTACAATGAGCAGTTCTTC
>TRBV18|NA|15|few|TRBJ1-1
CASSPRETGTSEAFF
TGTGCCAGCTCACCCAGGGAGACAGGAACCTCTGAAGCTTTCTTT
>TRBV25-1|NA|14|many|TRBJ1-5
CASSQTDSNQPQHF
TGTGCCAGCAGTCAGACGGATAGCAATCAGCCCCAGCATTTT
>TRBV29-1|NA|15|many|TRBJ2-3
CSVETGASKPDTQYF
TGCAGCGTTGAAACGGGGGCCTCTAAGCCAGATACGCAGTATTTT
>TRBV20-1|NA|14|many|TRBJ2-1
CSARTDRSYNEQFF
TGCAGTGCAAGGACTGATCGCTCCTACAATGAGCAGTTCTTC
>TRBV3-1|TRBD1|13|NA|TRBJ1-2
CASSLSPDRGYTF
TGTGCCAGCAGCCTCTCCCCGGACAGGGGCTACACCTTC
>TRBV29-1|NA|11|few|TRBJ2-7
CSVAQGAGAYF
NA
>TRBV4-1|TRBD2|15|many|TRBJ2-3
CASSSSGVSTDTQYF
TGCGCCAGCAGCTCTAGCGGGGTTAGCACAGATACGCAGTATTTT
>TRBV20-1|NA|15|NA|TRBJ2-3
CSASPFPFQPDTQYF
TGCAGTGCTAGTCCCTTCCCATTCCAACCAGATACGCAGTATTTT
>TRBV5-1|NA|13|many|TRBJ2-2
CATPDSNTGELFF
TGCGCCACCCCGGACAGTAACACCGGGGAGCTGTTTTTT
>TRBV27|NA|15|NA|TRBJ1-1
CASSLAGWGDTEAFF
TGTGCCAGCAGTTTAGCGGGTTGGGGGGACACTGAAGCTTTCTTT
>TRBV7-8|NA|17|many|TRBJ1-5
CASSPEAGRGRNQPQHF
TGTGCCAGCAGCCCGGAGGCCGGAAGGGGACGCAATCAGCCCCAGCATTTT
>TRBV4-2|TRBD1|15|NA|TRBJ1-2
CASSRERQGLYGYTF
TGTGCCAGCAGCCGGGAGAGACAGGGGCTCTATGGCTACACCTTC
>TRBV19|NA|13|few|TRBJ1-1
CASSIMLGAEAFF
TGTGCCAGTAGTATTATGCTTGGGGCTGAAGCTTTCTTT
>TRBV9|TRBD1|15|few|TRBJ2-2
CASSTTGGDTGELFF
TGTGCCAGCAGCACGACAGGGGGGGACACCGGGGAGCTGTTTTTT
>TRBV7-2|NA|17|NA|TRBJ1-5
CASSFTFHGAPNQPQHF
TGTGCCAGCAGCTTCACATTTCACGGGGCGCCCAATCAGCCCCAGCATTTT
>TRBV5-1|NA|13|few|TRBJ2-2
CASSFPNSGELFF
TGCGCCAGCAGCTTCCCCAATTCCGGGGAGCTGTTTTTT
>TRBV29-1|NA|11|many|TRBJ2-1
CSSTRYNEQFF
TGCAGCTCAACTAGATACAATGAGCAGTTCTTC